This T cell receptor (beta chain) originates from a study of blood T cells in healthy people across ages. Study results and caveats: Diversity of TCR beta per million T cells declined in a roughly linear way with age. There was no known CMV status for donors, so expanded clonotype changes were possibly confounded.

Germline lookup yields CDR1 WNHNN and CDR2 SYGVQD (reference sequence). CDR3 length equals 13 residues. V lost 5 bases to trimming and J lost 0 bases, with 6 bases between them. Primers used in a second PCR of roughly 6 to 11 cycles were a sample-barcoded 5' primer and a J-beta primer mix. TCRdb reprocessed the 5' RACE reads via MiXCR and lists one record per CDR3 protein. The data hold about 620,000 distinct CDR3 sequences, with under 25% observed a single time. With regard to this clonotype: Its antigen is unidentified.

Total RNA amounts of at least 6 micrograms were extracted per sample. This chain uses TRBV10-1 with TRBJ2-3; no definite D call. The specimen was blood. The source is a man aged 65 to 85 in good health. The DNA for the CDR3 is TGCGCCAGCAGTCCGTTAAGCACAGATACGCAGTATTTT. Amino acid sequence: CASSPLSTDTQYF.